The rows below give T cell receptor beta chains drawn from one sample of a study of blood T cell repertoires in COVID-19. Produced via immunoSEQ multiplex PCR; TCRdb's table is partial and in-frame only. Here the sample spans fewer than 500,000 clones, roughly 85% being singletons. The sequenced sample was PBMCs or T cells enriched from blood (not recorded which). These receptors all come from a woman aged 18-29 years with acute COVID-19. The CDR3 runs from the conserved cysteine through the conserved F or W. The D gene is left open where the match is weak. Clone size is not always given. Where it is, it says once, few, many or a class for expanded clones.

d_gene	v_gene	abundance	j_gene	CDR3nt	CDR3aa
NA	TRBV12-3/TRBV12-4	NA	TRBJ2-7	TGTGCCAGCAGCCACTTTGGGCAGGAGCAGTACTTC	CASSHFGQEQYF
TRBD2	TRBV29-1	NA	TRBJ2-2	TGCAGCGTTGGGACTAGCGGGAGAGGAAGAAACACCGGGGAGCTGTTTTTT	CSVGTSGRGRNTGELFF
NA	TRBV27	NA	TRBJ2-7	TGTGCCAGCAGTTTCCTTAAGACAACCTACGAGCAGTACTTC	CASSFLKTTYEQYF
TRBD1	TRBV11-2	NA	TRBJ2-1	TGTGCCAGCAGCTTAAGCCGGGACAGGTACAATGAGCAGTTCTTC	CASSLSRDRYNEQFF
NA	TRBV6-5	NA	TRBJ1-1	TGTGCCAGCACCCCGGGGGACCCGGGAGGGGCTGAAGCTTTCTTT	CASTPGDPGGAEAFF
NA	TRBV21-1	NA	TRBJ2-7	TGTGCCAGCAGCAAAGTTAAGGACGGGGGGCGAGGGCAAGCCTACGAGCAGTACTTC	CASSKVKDGGRGQAYEQYF
TRBD1	TRBV29-1	once	TRBJ2-3	TGCAGCGCAGGGGGAGAGGAAGGGAGCACAGATACGCAGTATTTT	CSAGGEEGSTDTQYF
NA	TRBV20-1	NA	TRBJ1-2	TGCAGTGCTAGACAGAACTATGGCTACACCTTC	CSARQNYGYTF
NA	TRBV19	NA	TRBJ1-5	TGTGCCAGTAGTATTCGGGGTAGAACAGTTCTTAGCAATCAGCCCCAGCATTTT	CASSIRGRTVLSNQPQHF
NA	TRBV20-1	NA	TRBJ1-5	TGCAGTGCTAGTTTGGGCACTCGCAGCAATCAGCCCCAGCATTTT	CSASLGTRSNQPQHF
TRBD2	TRBV5-4	NA	TRBJ2-7	TGTGCCAGCAGCTCAAATAGCGGGAGTCGCTCCTACGAGCAGTACTTC	CASSSNSGSRSYEQYF
TRBD2	TRBV18	NA	TRBJ2-5	TGTGCCAGCTCACCATATTATAGCGGGGATCAAGAGACCCAGTACTTC	CASSPYYSGDQETQYF
TRBD2	TRBV6-5	NA	TRBJ2-7	TGTGCCAGCAGTCCGAGCGGGGGGCGGACCTACGAGCAGTACTTC	CASSPSGGRTYEQYF
NA	TRBV28	NA	TRBJ1-1	TGTGCCAGCAGCCAGATGGGGCGGTACACTGAAGCTTTCTTT	CASSQMGRYTEAFF
TRBD2	TRBV27	NA	TRBJ2-5	TGTGCCAGCAGTTCCCTTGGAAGCGGGAAAGAGACCCAGTACTTC	CASSSLGSGKETQYF
NA	TRBV19	NA	TRBJ2-4	TGTGCCAGTAGGGAGGCCGACAAAAACATTCAGTACTTC	CASREADKNIQYF
NA	TRBV9	NA	TRBJ2-3	TGTGCCAGCAGCCCCCAGGATACGCAGTATTTT	CASSPQDTQYF
NA	TRBV19	few	TRBJ1-3	TGTGCCAGTTTAGGACAGCCTGGAAACACCATATATTTT	CASLGQPGNTIYF
NA	TRBV11-2	NA	TRBJ1-2	TGTGCCAGCAGCTACAGCAGGGATCCGGCTCACTATGGCTACACCTTC	CASSYSRDPAHYGYTF
TRBD2	TRBV6-5	NA	TRBJ2-2	TGTGCCACCCCCAGGCGGGGGGGCAGGGCCGGGGAGCTGTTTTTT	CATPRRGGRAGELFF
TRBD2	TRBV10-1	NA	TRBJ2-7	TGCGCCAGCAGTGAAGGACTAGCAGGCTACGAGCAGTACTTC	CASSEGLAGYEQYF
TRBD2	TRBV5-4	NA	TRBJ2-7	TGTGCCAGCAGCCAGCGGGAGAACACCTACGAGCAGTACTTC	CASSQRENTYEQYF
TRBD1	TRBV6-2/TRBV6-3	NA	TRBJ1-6	TGTGCCAGCAGTTACTCGACACAGGGGGTCTATAATTCACCCCTCCACTTT	CASSYSTQGVYNSPLHF
NA	TRBV2	few	TRBJ2-1	TGTGCCAGCAGCACATCCTACAATGAGCAGTTCTTC	CASSTSYNEQFF
NA	TRBV6-5	NA	TRBJ2-7	TGTGCCAGCACCAAAGGGGGTAAGCCCTACGAGCAGTACTTC	CASTKGGKPYEQYF
NA	TRBV2	NA	TRBJ2-4	TGTGCCAGCAGTGAAGAGGGGGCCAAAAACATTCAGTACTTC	CASSEEGAKNIQYF
NA	TRBV10-2	NA	TRBJ1-5	TGCGCCAGCAGTGAGAGGGGGTATAGCAATCAGCCCCAGCATTTT	CASSERGYSNQPQHF
NA	TRBV25-1	NA	TRBJ2-7	TGTGCCATGCCAGAGAGCGATAACATATCCTACGAGCAGTACTTC	CAMPESDNISYEQYF
NA	TRBV11-2	NA	TRBJ1-1	TGTGCCAGCAGCCCCGACAGATTCAACACTGAAGCTTTCTTT	CASSPDRFNTEAFF
NA	TRBV12-3/TRBV12-4	NA	TRBJ1-2	TGTGCCAGCAGCCATGACACGAACTATGGCTACACCTTC	CASSHDTNYGYTF
TRBD1	TRBV7-2	few	TRBJ1-4	TGTGCCAGCAGCCCAACAGACAGGGGACCGTATGAAAAACTGTTTTTT	CASSPTDRGPYEKLFF
NA	TRBV2	few	TRBJ2-3	TGTGCCAGCAGTGCGAGAGCTCGCCTATCTAGCACAGATACGCAGTATTTT	CASSARARLSSTDTQYF
NA	TRBV9	NA	TRBJ2-5	TGTGCCAGCAGCGTAGAAGCGCAAGAGACCCAGTACTTC	CASSVEAQETQYF
NA	TRBV21-1	NA	TRBJ2-7	TGTGCCAGCAAAAAAGGCCGGGACAGGGCTTACGAGCAGTACTTC	CASKKGRDRAYEQYF
TRBD1	TRBV29-1	NA	TRBJ1-1	TGCAGCGTTGGAGGACAGGGCGACACTGAAGCTTTCTTT	CSVGGQGDTEAFF
TRBD2	TRBV5-4	NA	TRBJ2-1	TGTGCCAGCAGGCCCTCAACCTTGACTAGCGGCCTCTACAATGAGCAGTTCTTC	CASRPSTLTSGLYNEQFF
TRBD2	TRBV3-1/TRBV3-2	NA	TRBJ2-1	TGTGCCAGCAGCCAGTTTAAGGGTAGCGGGGGGGCCTACAATGAGCAGTTCTTC	CASSQFKGSGGAYNEQFF
TRBD1	TRBV6-5	NA	TRBJ2-1	TGTGCCAGCAGTTACGGACAGGGAGGTGTTGAGCAGTTCTTC	CASSYGQGGVEQFF
NA	TRBV29-1	NA	TRBJ1-2	TGCAGCGTTCCACGGGGATATGGCTACACCTTC	CSVPRGYGYTF
TRBD2	TRBV11-2	once	TRBJ2-1	TGTGCCAGCAGCAACCCCGGGACTAGGCAGTTCTTC	CASSNPGTRQFF